This T cell receptor beta chain was captured by sequencing in a study of radiotherapy plus CTLA-4 blockade in lung cancer. Study-wide context: Objective responses were recorded in around 18% of patients, with disease control recorded in 30% to 35%.

Those patients who had chemo-refractory metastatic non-small-cell lung cancer were given focal radiation along with CTLA-4 blockade through ipilimumab. Notes on this clone: Its target is not known.

Profiled with immunoSEQ multiplex PCR; TCRdb holds only in-frame clones, not every one. The sample has over 45,000 clones, 70% to 80% seen once. Findings and caveats of the study: With interferon-beta, early dynamics of blood T cell clones were reported to best predict response. TCR clones originating in tumors grew in number in blood after radiotherapy plus ipilimumab.

This CDR3 region has 15 residues. The germline V gene has CDR1 SGHNT and CDR2 YENEEA. V lost 5 bases and J lost 2, with 12 bases in between. Sequences were derived from peripheral blood, sampled from a patient treated with radiotherapy plus ipilimumab. V and J are TRBV11-3 and TRBJ2-2, with D possibly being TRBD1 (6 bases). The TCR sequence derives from a human donor with non-small cell lung cancer who had a complete response to radiotherapy plus ipilimumab. The CDR3 here is CASSPGTPNTGELFF. CDR3 DNA: TGTGCCAGCAGCCCAGGGACACCAAACACCGGGGAGCTGTTTTTT.